This T cell receptor beta chain was sequenced during a study of T cell repertoires in cytomegalovirus infection. Study-level background: Public TCR beta signatures were indicative of both CMV infection and a matching HLA type.

With regard to this clonotype: The antigen is undetermined.

This CDR3 is built from 14 residues. The germline V gene encodes CDR1 GTSNPN and CDR2 SVGIG (reference sequence). V was trimmed by 1 base and J by 7 bases, leaving 13 bases between them. Findings and caveats of the study: Using cumulative public TCR beta family frequency, the authors identified those who carried CMV together with the relevant HLA. CMV-specific TCR beta clonotypes restricted by HLA-C were the ones dominating the ex vivo response.

TCRdb recomputed calls from the reads with MiXCR, one row per CDR3 protein. The profile shows about 230,000 distinct CDR3 sequences, 6% to 8% of them singletons. This TCR was sampled from a human donor in good health (CMV status not recorded). Some clones in this sample may be carry-over from other donors' samples. The chain combines TRBV30 with TRBJ2-2; D unclear. Material: PBMCs. As DNA, the CDR3 is TGTGCCTGGAGTGCAATTGCCTCTGGCGGGGAGCTGTTTTTT. Translating it yields CAWSAIASGGELFF.